The 26 T cell receptor beta chains listed next were all sequenced from one sample in a study of T cell responses to AZD1222 COVID-19 vaccine. Clones were read by immunoSEQ multiplex PCR, and TCRdb kept only the in-frame ones, dropping some. The data show 130,000 to 150,000 clones, approximately 90% seen once. Specimen: peripheral blood, collected on day 0 of AZD1222 vaccination. The receptors were gathered from an adult in good health.

J is TRBJ1-4 and V is TRBV25-1; no clear D gene. Germline assignment: CDR1 MGHDK and CDR2 SYGVNS. Trimming removed 6 bases from V and 0 bases from J, with 14 bases in between. The CDR3 runs to 16 residues. CDR3: CASSQSRNPTNEKLFF. The CDR3 region has the DNA TGTGCCAGCAGCCAGAGTCGGAATCCAACTAATGAAAAACTGTTTTTT.

This clone is a singleton in its sample. The CDR3 reads CASSLIQGVTEAFF. The CDR3 coding sequence is TGCGCCAGCAGCTTGATACAGGGGGTTACTGAAGCTTTCTTT. This chain uses TRBV5-1 with TRBJ1-1, with TRBD1 matching 8 bases. Germline V gives CDR1 SGHRS, CDR2 YFSETQ. CDR3 length equals 14 residues. With 1 base clipped from V and 5 bases from J, the junction kept 4 bases outside the gene matches.

This clone was recorded once. This chain connects TRBV12-5 to TRBJ2-5; D possibly corresponds to TRBD1 (6 bases). The germline V and J ends were trimmed by 1 base and 2 bases, with 14 bases remaining between them. CDR1 and CDR2 from the germline V gene are LGHNT and FRNRAP. The CDR3 is made up of 16 amino acids. The CDR3 sequence is CASGLGTEGPQETQYF. The DNA of the CDR3 is TGTGCTAGTGGTTTGGGGACAGAGGGGCCACAAGAGACCCAGTACTTC.

V and J are TRBV28 and TRBJ1-1; D not resolved. This CDR3 comprises 13 residues. Trimming left V 6 bases short and J 3 bases short, with 11 bases between. Germline-derived CDR1 and CDR2 are MDHEN and SYDVKM. The CDR3 loop is CASSAVSYTEAFF. CDR3 DNA: TGTGCCAGCAGCGCTGTCTCCTACACTGAAGCTTTCTTT. The full variable domain, rest sourced from reference TRBV28 and TRBJ1-1, is DVKVTQSSRYLVKRTGEKVFLECVQDMDHENMFWYRQDPGLGLRLIYFSYDVKMKEKGDIPEGYSVSREKKERFSLILESASTNQTSMYLCASSAVSYTEAFFGQGTRLTVV.

This rearrangement joins TRBV7-8 to TRBJ1-1; D uncertain. V was trimmed by 3 bases and J by 1 base, leaving 12 bases between them. Germline V CDR1 and CDR2: SGHVS, FQNEAQ. There are 15 residues in the CDR3. Written as DNA, the CDR3 is TGTGCCAGCAGCTTCCGATCGGGCCCGAACACTGAAGCTTTCTTT. This sequence encodes CASSFRSGPNTEAFF. Using reference TRBV7-8 and TRBJ1-1 for the parts outside the CDR3, the full variable domain is GAGVSQSPRYKVAKRGQDVALRCDPISGHVSLFWYQQALGQGPEFLTYFQNEAQLDKSGLPSDRFFAERPEGSVSTLKIQRTQQEDSAVYLCASSFRSGPNTEAFFGQGTRLTVV.

V is TRBV18 and J is TRBJ2-7; D assignment may be TRBD1 or TRBD2 (5 bases each). V shed 2 bases and J shed 2 bases, with 10 bases lying between them. The germline V gene encodes CDR1 KGHSH and CDR2 LQKENI. The CDR3 contains 14 residues. The CDR3 nucleotides are TGTGCCAGCTCACCAGGGACCCAAACCTACGAGCAGTACTTC. It encodes CASSPGTQTYEQYF.

The V and J genes are TRBV7-2 and TRBJ2-3; TRBD1 matches at 8 bases. V gave up 1 base and J gave up 4 bases; unmatched junction bases: 7. Germline V gene sequence: CDR1 SGHTA, CDR2 FQGNSA. CDR3 size: 16 residues. The CDR3 region has the DNA TGTGCCAGCAGCTTAGATCTTCAGGGGGCGTCAGATACGCAGTATTTT. This sequence encodes CASSLDLQGASDTQYF.

The V call is TRBV6-5, the J call TRBJ1-3, with D unclear. The CDR3 has 16 amino acids. The germline V and J ends were trimmed by 3 bases and 0 bases, with 12 bases remaining between them. The V gene's germline CDR1 is MNHEY and CDR2 SVGAGI. The CDR3 loop is CASSYRTVYSGNTIYF. CDR3 sequence (DNA): TGTGCCAGCAGTTATCGGACTGTGTACTCTGGAAACACCATATATTTT.

V usage is TRBV5-5 and J usage is TRBJ1-4, with a tentative D call TRBD1 (5 bases). The CDR3 consists of 14 residues. CDR1 is SGHKS, CDR2 YYEKEE, per germline (reference sequence). V was cut by 2 bases and J by 7 bases, with 12 bases left in between. Here the CDR3 reads CASSFWSGSEKLFF. DNA for the CDR3: TGTGCCAGCAGCTTTTGGTCAGGGAGTGAAAAACTGTTTTTT.

This clone was detected once. The rearrangement joins TRBV7-9 to TRBJ2-2, with 9 bases lining up with TRBD1. This CDR3 spans 15 amino acids. Germline V gene lookup returns CDR1 SEHNR and CDR2 FQNEAQ (reference sequence). V lost 6 bases, J lost 6 bases, and 8 bases stayed unmatched. Written as DNA, the CDR3 is TGTGCCAGCAGAGCCAGGGACAGGGTTTCCGGGGAGCTGTTTTTT. Protein sequence: CASRARDRVSGELFF.

V is TRBV6-5 and J is TRBJ1-6, with D maybe TRBD1 (5 bases). Germline values: CDR1 MNHEY, CDR2 SVGAGI. The CDR3 loop spans 14 amino acids. Trimming pared 2 bases from V and 7 bases from J, leaving 9 bases between. CDR3 in DNA: TGTGCCAGCAGTTACGGGGGAGGGAATTCACCCCTCCACTTT. As protein: CASSYGGGNSPLHF.

This clone has more than one count but fewer than ten. The chain combines TRBV30 with TRBJ1-4; the match to TRBD1 covers 7 bases. CDR1 is GTSNPN, CDR2 SVGIG, per germline (reference sequence). Trimming at V came to 2 bases and at J to 0 bases, leaving 6 bases not matched to a gene. This CDR3 comprises 16 residues. The CDR3: CAWSRGQIATNEKLFF. CDR3 sequence (DNA): TGTGCCTGGAGTAGGGGACAGATCGCAACTAATGAAAAACTGTTTTTT.

Remarks on this clone: A read error may produce the germline difference seen at one junction end. The chain recombines TRBV27 with TRBJ2-5, with 10 bases that match TRBD1. The germline V gene has CDR1 MNHEY and CDR2 SMNVEV (reference sequence). CDR3 length: 17 residues. The CDR3 coding sequence is TGTGCCAGCAGTCCCTGGGGGACAGGGGTTTCACAAGGGACCCAGTACTTC. Translation gives CASSPWGTGVSQGTQYF.

This clone appeared a single time. V and J are TRBV27 and TRBJ2-1; TRBD2 agrees at 7 bases. The CDR3 sequence is 15 residues long. CDR1 MNHEY and CDR2 SMNVEV come from the germline V gene (reference sequence). Unmatched junction bases numbered 9, after V lost 6 bases and J lost 4 bases. CDR3 protein: CASRRGAGRYNEQFF. DNA for the CDR3: TGTGCCAGCAGGCGGGGAGCGGGAAGGTACAATGAGCAGTTCTTC.

V usage is TRBV7-2 and J usage is TRBJ2-1; 8 nucleotides agree with TRBD2. The V segment lost 1 base and the J segment 3 bases; nucleotides outside the gene matches: 8. Germline loops: CDR1 SGHTA, CDR2 FQGNSA. CDR3 length: 17 residues. CDR3 protein: CASSLESSGDFYNEQFF. The CDR3 nucleotides read TGTGCCAGCAGCTTAGAGAGTAGCGGGGACTTCTACAATGAGCAGTTCTTC.

This clone was detected only once. This sequence joins TRBV5-5 and TRBJ2-2; 11 bases are a match to TRBD2. J gave up 4 bases and V 7 bases, and 6 bases lay outside the gene matches. Per germline, CDR1 SGHKS and CDR2 YYEKEE (reference sequence). The CDR3 consists of 15 residues. In DNA, the CDR3 is TGTGCCAGCGCGGGACTAGCGGCTACCACCGGGGAGCTGTTTTTT. It translates to CASAGLAATTGELFF.

DNA of the CDR3: TGTGCCAGCAGTTTAGCCAGGTATAGCAATCAGCCCCAGCATTTT. Residues: CASSLARYSNQPQHF. This chain joins TRBV28 and TRBJ1-5; D gene uncertain. Germline-derived CDR1 and CDR2 are MDHEN and SYDVKM. The CDR3 has 15 residues. Trimming pared 2 bases from V and 0 bases from J, leaving 8 bases between.

The V call is TRBV18, the J call TRBJ1-2; D possibly corresponds to TRBD1 (5 bases). Germline V gene sequence: CDR1 KGHSH, CDR2 LQKENI. V lost 0 bases to trimming and J lost 4 bases, with 12 bases between them. This CDR3 comprises 15 residues. The CDR3 loop reads CASSPPSLGAYGYTF. CDR3 bases: TGTGCCAGCTCACCACCGTCACTTGGGGCCTATGGCTACACCTTC.

The rearrangement joins TRBV19 to TRBJ1-5; 9 bases align to TRBD1. Germline CDR1 is LNHDA and CDR2 is SQIVND (reference sequence). CDR3 length: 15 residues. Unmatched junction bases numbered 5, after V lost 7 bases and J lost 1 base. CDR3 protein: CASTWTGASNQPQHF. The CDR3 DNA follows: TGTGCCAGTACCTGGACAGGGGCAAGCAATCAGCCCCAGCATTTT.

V is TRBV9 and J is TRBJ2-5, with D perhaps TRBD2 (6 bases). Trimming stripped 1 base from V and 1 base from J, with 11 bases between. The CDR3 contains 15 residues. The germline V gene encodes CDR1 SGDLS and CDR2 YYNGEE. In DNA, the CDR3 is TGTGCCAGCAGCGTAAGTGGGGGGTCCCAAGAGACCCAGTACTTC. Protein: CASSVSGGSQETQYF.

The chain has TRBV19 and TRBJ1-5, with D perhaps TRBD1 (6 bases). Germline V CDR1 and CDR2: LNHDA, SQIVND (reference sequence). The CDR3 covers 14 residues. Trimming removed 4 bases from V and 4 bases from J, with 11 bases in between. CDR3 sequence reads: CASSRGASNQPQHF. CDR3 sequence (DNA): TGTGCCAGTAGTAGGGGGGCTAGTAATCAGCCCCAGCATTTT.

Written as DNA, the CDR3 is TGTGCCAGTAAGCCGGATGGAACGACAGATACGCAGTATTTT. Translating it yields CASKPDGTTDTQYF. The genes are TRBV19 and TRBJ2-3; no clear D. The germline V gene encodes CDR1 LNHDA and CDR2 SQIVND (reference sequence). CDR3 length equals 14 residues. Trimming removed 7 bases at V and 3 bases at J, with 14 bases between.

The genes are TRBV28 and TRBJ2-5; 7 bases align to TRBD1. The CDR3 is 13 amino acids. CDR1 is MDHEN and CDR2 is SYDVKM in the germline V gene. V lost 2 bases and J lost 4; bases outside the gene matches: 1. Here the CDR3 reads CASSLDRAETQYF. CDR3 nucleotides: TGTGCCAGCAGTTTAGACAGGGCAGAGACCCAGTACTTC.

The V and J genes are TRBV4-3 and TRBJ2-1, with 8 bases aligning to TRBD2. V dropped 1 base and J dropped 6; count of bases not matched to a gene: 5. The CDR3 extends over 15 amino acids. Germline-derived CDR1 and CDR2 are LGHNA and YSLEER. This chain's CDR3 is CASSQVTGGPNEQFF. CDR3 DNA sequence: TGCGCCAGCAGCCAAGTTACGGGAGGGCCCAATGAGCAGTTCTTC.

The chain joins TRBV5-6 to TRBJ1-2; no firm D call. The CDR3 has 13 amino acids. Germline values: CDR1 SGHDT, CDR2 YYEEEE. Deletions cut 3 bases from V and 0 bases from J, with 6 bases between. CDR3 in amino acids: CASSSGANYGYTF. Here the CDR3 DNA reads TGTGCCAGCAGCTCAGGTGCTAACTATGGCTACACCTTC.

This clone appeared a single time. The V gene is TRBV19, the J gene TRBJ2-1; 13 nucleotides agree with TRBD2. From germline, CDR1 is LNHDA and CDR2 SQIVND (reference sequence). The CDR3 runs 19 residues. With V trimmed by 3 bases and J by 4 bases, 12 bases remained unmatched. The CDR3 nucleotides read TGTGCCAGTAGTATCCCAGGACTAGCGGGAGTCGACTTATACAATGAGCAGTTCTTC. This codes for CASSIPGLAGVDLYNEQFF.